A selection of T cell receptor beta chains follows, all from one sample in a study of shared clonotypes between healthy human individuals. Profiling relied on immunoSEQ multiplex PCR, and the TCRdb table lists in-frame clones only, not all of them. The sample shows some 2,000,000 clones, 90% to 96% of them seen only once. Material for sequencing was naive CD4+ T cells sorted from blood. These receptors came from a man in his late teens or twenties in good health. CDR3s include the opening cysteine and the closing phenylalanine or tryptophan. A D gene is named only where the DNA matches it firmly.

v_call: TRBV29-1; d_call: -; j_call: TRBJ1-2; cdr3_nt: TGCAGCGCCGCGCTTCAAGGACAAGGCTATGGCTACACCTTC; cdr3_aa: CSAALQGQGYGYTF
v_call: TRBV5-4; d_call: TRBD2; j_call: TRBJ2-5; cdr3_nt: TGTGCCAGCAGCTTGCGACTAGCGGGGGGTACTAGCGAGACCCAGTACTTC; cdr3_aa: CASSLRLAGGTSETQYF
v_call: TRBV30; d_call: TRBD1; j_call: TRBJ1-1; cdr3_nt: TGTGCCTGGAGTGCACTTTCAGGGGGCAGGACTGAAGCTTTCTTT; cdr3_aa: CAWSALSGGRTEAFF
v_call: TRBV28; d_call: TRBD1; j_call: TRBJ1-5; cdr3_nt: TGTGCCAGCAGTCTCCCGACAGGGGTTGGGCAGCCCCAGCATTTT; cdr3_aa: CASSLPTGVGQPQHF
v_call: TRBV28; d_call: -; j_call: TRBJ2-7; cdr3_nt: TGTGCCAGTTCAAACGCTCCCTTATACGAGCAGTACTTC; cdr3_aa: CASSNAPLYEQYF
v_call: TRBV6-1; d_call: -; j_call: TRBJ1-1; cdr3_nt: TGTGCCAGCAGACAGGGCGTGAACACTGAAGCTTTCTTT; cdr3_aa: CASRQGVNTEAFF
v_call: TRBV10-3; d_call: -; j_call: TRBJ2-7; cdr3_nt: TGTGCCATCAGTGAGTCGACAGGTAGCTACGAGCAGTACTTC; cdr3_aa: CAISESTGSYEQYF
v_call: TRBV6-1; d_call: TRBD1; j_call: TRBJ2-7; cdr3_nt: TGTGCCAGCAGTGTTGAGAGGACAGGGATCTACGAGCAGTACTTC; cdr3_aa: CASSVERTGIYEQYF
v_call: TRBV7-2; d_call: -; j_call: TRBJ1-4; cdr3_nt: TGTGCCAGCAGCTTAGCAAACAAACTGTTTTTT; cdr3_aa: CASSLANKLFF
v_call: TRBV29-1; d_call: -; j_call: TRBJ2-1; cdr3_nt: TGCAGCGTTGATTCGGGACGGACCTACAATGAGCAGTTCTTC; cdr3_aa: CSVDSGRTYNEQFF
v_call: TRBV7-2; d_call: -; j_call: TRBJ2-5; cdr3_nt: TGTGCCAGCAGCGTCCGGCAGGGCCAAGAGACCCAGTACTTC; cdr3_aa: CASSVRQGQETQYF
v_call: TRBV10-2; d_call: -; j_call: TRBJ2-3; cdr3_nt: TGCGCCAGCGGGACACTTACAGATACGCAGTATTTT; cdr3_aa: CASGTLTDTQYF
v_call: TRBV19; d_call: -; j_call: TRBJ2-4; cdr3_nt: TGTGCCAGTAGTATCGGTATTTCCAAAAACATTCAGTACTTC; cdr3_aa: CASSIGISKNIQYF
v_call: TRBV7-9; d_call: TRBD2; j_call: TRBJ2-1; cdr3_nt: TGTGCCAGCAGCTTAGGGACTAGCGGGAGGGAAAATGAGCAGTTCTTC; cdr3_aa: CASSLGTSGRENEQFF
v_call: TRBV25-1; d_call: TRBD1; j_call: TRBJ2-2; cdr3_nt: TGTGCCAGCACCCAGGGGGCAGGTTACACCGGGGAGCTGTTTTTT; cdr3_aa: CASTQGAGYTGELFF
v_call: TRBV10-3; d_call: -; j_call: TRBJ2-3; cdr3_nt: TGTGCCATCAGTGACCGGGAAAGCACAGATACGCAGTATTTT; cdr3_aa: CAISDRESTDTQYF
v_call: TRBV7-8; d_call: -; j_call: TRBJ2-7; cdr3_nt: TGTGCCAGCAGCTTAGGTGGCACCAGTTTAGAGCAGTACTTC; cdr3_aa: CASSLGGTSLEQYF
v_call: TRBV29-1; d_call: -; j_call: TRBJ1-2; cdr3_nt: TGCAGCGTTGAAGATGGTGAGGTCGGCTATGGCTACACCTTC; cdr3_aa: CSVEDGEVGYGYTF
v_call: TRBV5-8; d_call: TRBD1; j_call: TRBJ1-5; cdr3_nt: TGTGCCAGCAGCCCTGTTAGTACAGGGGGGCAGCCCCAGCATTTT; cdr3_aa: CASSPVSTGGQPQHF
v_call: TRBV7-2; d_call: -; j_call: TRBJ1-1; cdr3_nt: TGTGCCAGCACGACGGGATCTAACACTGAAGCTTTCTTT; cdr3_aa: CASTTGSNTEAFF
v_call: TRBV7-9; d_call: -; j_call: TRBJ2-1; cdr3_nt: TGTGCCAGCAGCTCTGGGGGTCTATACAATGAGCAGTTCTTC; cdr3_aa: CASSSGGLYNEQFF